This T cell receptor (beta chain) was recovered during a study of human T cells and chemical hapten exposure. Study-wide results and limits: Donor immune responses may differ from healthy people's, since all donors had alopecia. Clustering by CDR3 similarity yielded significantly more large clusters from expanded TCRs than controls.

TCRdb used MiXCR to reprocess the RACE reads, holding one entry per CDR3 protein. The sample contains some 400,000 distinct CDR3 sequences, around 4.8% of which appear only once. This clonotype has more than one count but fewer than ten. Its target is not known. Time point denoted: patch test 1, 2 weeks after DPC sensitization. Treatment defined: therapeutic diphenylcyclopropenone sensitization with weekly scalp DPC. Per the germline V gene, CDR1 is MNHEY and CDR2 is SVGAGI. V dropped 3 bases and J dropped 7 bases, with 17 bases sitting between them. The CDR3 sequence is 15 residues long. This material consisted of whole blood, taken in connection with sensitization to the hapten diphenylcyclopropenone (DPC). The chain carries TRBV6-5 and TRBJ2-3; TRBD1 might be the D (6 bases). This TCR was recovered from a woman aged 45-65 years with alopecia areata. Some clones in this sample may be carry-over from other donors' samples. Here the CDR3 reads CASSYGDMGANTQYF. In DNA form, the CDR3 reads TGTGCCAGCAGTTATGGGGACATGGGTGCAAATACGCAGTATTTT.